Sequencing of this TCR beta chain was carried out in a study of T cells in Graves' hyperthyroidism and ophthalmopathy. Study findings and constraints: Most clonotypes expanded in thyroid above 0.001 were likewise present in blood.

TCR beta CDR3 sequences were amplified from RNA transcripts. The study used the HTBI primer set for a first-round RT-PCR of the TCR CDR3. Using its own MiXCR run on the multiplex PCR reads, TCRdb lists one record per CDR3 protein. Here the sample spans a few hundred thousand distinct CDR3 sequences, approximately 14% being singletons. In regard to this clonotype: Its cognate antigen is unknown.

The receptor was isolated from a woman aged 18-29 years with Graves' hyperthyroidism that later progressed to Graves' ophthalmopathy. Sample: blood.

The CDR3 DNA follows: TGTGCCAGCAGCTTAGTCGGAGGGCTATTTACGGAACACACCATATATTTT. Translated, it gives CASSLVGGLFTEHTIYF. The chain links TRBV11-2 to TRBJ1-3; D gene unclear. CDR1 is SGHAT and CDR2 is FQNNGV in the germline V gene. Trimming removed 1 base at V and 8 bases at J, with 21 bases between. This CDR3 spans 17 amino acids. The full variable domain, rest sourced from reference TRBV11-2 and TRBJ1-3, is EAGVAQSPRYKIIEKRQSVAFWCNPISGHATLYWYQQILGQGPKLLIQFQNNGVVDDSQLPKDRFSAERLKGVDSTLKIQPAKLEDSAVYLCASSLVGGLFTEHTIYFGEGSWLTVV.